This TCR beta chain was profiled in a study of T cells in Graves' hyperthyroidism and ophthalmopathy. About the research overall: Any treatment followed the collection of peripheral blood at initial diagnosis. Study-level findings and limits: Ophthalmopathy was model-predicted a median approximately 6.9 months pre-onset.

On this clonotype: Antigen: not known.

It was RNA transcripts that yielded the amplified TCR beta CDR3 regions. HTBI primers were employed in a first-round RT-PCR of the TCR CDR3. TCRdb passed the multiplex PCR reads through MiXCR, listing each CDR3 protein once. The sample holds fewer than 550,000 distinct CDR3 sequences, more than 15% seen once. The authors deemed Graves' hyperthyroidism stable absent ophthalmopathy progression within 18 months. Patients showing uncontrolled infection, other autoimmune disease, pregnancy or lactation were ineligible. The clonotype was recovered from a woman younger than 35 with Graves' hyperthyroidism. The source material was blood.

DNA for the CDR3: TGCAGTGCTAAGGGGCCCGATCAGCCCCAGCATTTT. This codes for CSAKGPDQPQHF. The chain couples TRBV20-1 to TRBJ1-5; D may be TRBD1 (5 bases). V was trimmed by 4 bases and J by 5 bases, leaving 9 bases between them. Germline assignment: CDR1 DFQATT and CDR2 SNEGSKA (reference sequence). This CDR3 has 12 residues.